This TCR beta chain was sequenced during a study of T cell responses to AZD1222 COVID-19 vaccine. General study points: Vaccine-related CD4 TCRs covered spike, predominating at 160-218 and 743-854. Targeting of unmutated variant regions was reportedly seen in nearly half of spike-specific TCRs. The breadth and depth of Spike-specific TCRs increased once two AZD1222 doses had been given. There were mostly white British donors and more females than males, and clonal diversity was possibly underestimated.

Profiled with immunoSEQ multiplex PCR; TCRdb holds only in-frame clones, not every one. The table records about 130,000 clones, 75% to 90% of them present only once. Germline V gene sequence: CDR1 SGHRS, CDR2 YFSETQ. Trimming removed 3 bases at V and 2 bases at J, with 11 bases between. The CDR3 is made up of 15 amino acids. Note on this clone: Its target is not known.

The sequence derives from an adult in good health. Specimen: peripheral blood, collected on day 0 of AZD1222 vaccination. The chain is built from TRBV5-1 and TRBJ2-2; tentative D call: TRBD1 (6 bases). The CDR3 DNA follows: TGCGCCAGCAGCTCCCGGACAGCTAACACCGGGGAGCTGTTTTTT. Translated, it gives CASSSRTANTGELFF.